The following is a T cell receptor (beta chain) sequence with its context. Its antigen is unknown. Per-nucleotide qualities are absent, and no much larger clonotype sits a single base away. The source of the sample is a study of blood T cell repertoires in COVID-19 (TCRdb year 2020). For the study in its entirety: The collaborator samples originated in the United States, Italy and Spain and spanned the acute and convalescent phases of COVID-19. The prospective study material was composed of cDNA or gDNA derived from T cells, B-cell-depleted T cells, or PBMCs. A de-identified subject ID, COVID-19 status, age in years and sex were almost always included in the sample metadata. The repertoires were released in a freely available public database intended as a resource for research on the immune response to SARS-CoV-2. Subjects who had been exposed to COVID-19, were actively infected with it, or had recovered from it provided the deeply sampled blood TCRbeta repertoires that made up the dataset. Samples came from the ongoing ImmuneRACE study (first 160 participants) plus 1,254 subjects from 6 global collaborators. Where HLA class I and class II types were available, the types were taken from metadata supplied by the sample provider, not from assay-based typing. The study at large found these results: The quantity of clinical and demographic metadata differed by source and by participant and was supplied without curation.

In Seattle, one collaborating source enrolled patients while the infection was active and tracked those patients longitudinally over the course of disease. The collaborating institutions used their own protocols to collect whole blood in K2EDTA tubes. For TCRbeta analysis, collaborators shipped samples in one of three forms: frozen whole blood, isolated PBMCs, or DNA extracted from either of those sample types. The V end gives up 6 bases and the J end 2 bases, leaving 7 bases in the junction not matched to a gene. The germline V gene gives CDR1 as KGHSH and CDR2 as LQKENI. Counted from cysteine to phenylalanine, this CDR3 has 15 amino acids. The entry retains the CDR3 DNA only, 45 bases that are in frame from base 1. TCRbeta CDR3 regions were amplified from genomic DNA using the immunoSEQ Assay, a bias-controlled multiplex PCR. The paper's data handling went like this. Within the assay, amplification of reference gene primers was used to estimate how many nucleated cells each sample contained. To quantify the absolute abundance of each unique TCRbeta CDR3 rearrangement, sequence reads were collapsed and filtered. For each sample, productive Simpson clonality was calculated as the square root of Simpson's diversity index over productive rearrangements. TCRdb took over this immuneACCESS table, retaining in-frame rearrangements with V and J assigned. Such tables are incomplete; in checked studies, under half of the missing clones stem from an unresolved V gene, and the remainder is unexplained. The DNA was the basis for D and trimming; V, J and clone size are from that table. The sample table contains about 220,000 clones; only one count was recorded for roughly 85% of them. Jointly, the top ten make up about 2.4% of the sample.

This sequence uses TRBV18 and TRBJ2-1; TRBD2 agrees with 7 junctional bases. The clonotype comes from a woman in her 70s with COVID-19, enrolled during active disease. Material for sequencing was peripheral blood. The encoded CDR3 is CASSSLREAYNEQFF. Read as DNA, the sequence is TGTGCCAGCTCGTCCCTCCGGGAGGCCTACAATGAGCAGTTCTTC.